The 2 T cell receptor beta chains below come from one sample, sequenced in a study of graft-versus-host responses after intestinal transplantation. The table came from immunoSEQ multiplex PCR; TCRdb's copy has only in-frame clones and leaves some out. Of roughly 77,000 clones listed, 80% to 90% are singletons. The antigens for these receptors are not known. Sequenced here: unstimulated CD8+ T cells sorted from spleen or lymph node cells, sampled before intestinal transplant. The origin of the receptors is a human donor who received an intestinal transplant.

For the CDR3, the DNA is TGCGCCAGCAGCCAAGATGGAGCGCCGAATACATACAATGAGCAGTTCTTC. It codes for CASSQDGAPNTYNEQFF. The V gene is TRBV4-1, the J gene TRBJ2-1; D gene uncertain. Germline assignment: CDR1 MGHRA and CDR2 YSYEKL. The CDR3 has 17 amino acids. Trimming shortened V by 0 bases and J by 4 bases, and 16 bases separated the two germline ends.

Comment on this clone: Other nucleotide sequences from this sample produce the same CDR3. The chain links TRBV7-8 to TRBJ2-7, with 8 bases matching TRBD1. V was clipped by 5 bases and J by 2 bases; unmatched bases: 5. The CDR3 extends over 14 amino acids. CDR1 and CDR2 (germline): SGHVS, FQNEAQ. The DNA of the CDR3 is TGTGCCAGCAGCCCGGGGACAGGCCCCTACGAGCAGTACTTC. This sequence encodes CASSPGTGPYEQYF.